The rows below give T cell receptor beta chains drawn from one sample of a study of regulatory T cells in long-lasting Graves disease. From the multiplex PCR reads, TCRdb called clonotypes with MiXCR, one entry per CDR3 protein. Among roughly 400,000 distinct CDR3 sequences listed, around 20% were seen once. Specimen: peripheral blood mononuclear cells (PBMCs), collected when the disease was refractory, from a patient treated with antithyroid drugs. The receptors derive from a female donor with Graves disease. Each CDR3 is given with its conserved first and last residue. The D gene is left open where the match is weak. Size values are once, few and many counts, or a class for expanded clones, and some rows have none.

TRBD1	many	TRBJ1-3	TRBV28	CASSARTGTGNTIYF	TGTGCCAGCAGTGCCCGGACAGGGACTGGAAACACCATATATTTT
-	many	TRBJ2-5	TRBV28	CASSLVIGSQETQYF	TGTGCCAGCAGTTTGGTGATCGGCAGCCAAGAGACCCAGTACTTC
TRBD2	-	TRBJ2-7	TRBV29-1	CSVGLADYEQYF	TGCAGCGTCGGACTAGCGGACTACGAGCAGTACTTC
TRBD1	many	TRBJ2-7	TRBV7-8	CASSLAFLGTGGTYEQYF	TGTGCCAGCAGCTTAGCCTTTCTTGGGACAGGTGGAACCTACGAGCAGTACTTC
-	many	TRBJ1-2	TRBV6-1	CARRTNYGYTF	TGTGCCAGACGGACTAACTATGGCTACACCTTC
-	many	TRBJ2-7	TRBV27	CASSLIRSYEQYF	TGTGCCAGCAGTTTAATCCGCTCCTACGAGCAGTACTTC
-	few	TRBJ1-1	TRBV7-9	CASSLSGVEAFF	TGTGCCAGCAGCTTATCAGGGGTCGAAGCTTTCTTT
TRBD2	many	TRBJ2-7	TRBV6-1	CASRLAGGPYEQYF	TGTGCCAGCAGACTAGCGGGAGGGCCCTACGAGCAGTACTTC
-	many	TRBJ1-4	TRBV7-3	CASSLRRTPRKGEKLFF	TGTGCCAGCAGCTTGAGGCGGACCCCGCGGAAAGGGGAAAAACTGTTTTTT
-	-	TRBJ2-7	TRBV4-2	CASSSLEADSYEQYF	TGTGCCAGCAGCTCTTTGGAGGCCGACTCCTACGAGCAGTACTTC
TRBD2	few	TRBJ2-7	TRBV3-1	CASSQDLREVYEQYF	TGTGCCAGCAGTCAAGATCTGCGGGAGGTCTACGAGCAGTACTTC
-	many	TRBJ1-2	TRBV6-1	CASSEFSGLPYDYGYTF	TGTGCCAGCAGTGAATTTTCAGGTTTGCCCTACGACTATGGCTACACCTTC
TRBD2	many	TRBJ2-1	TRBV2	CASSESGGQDNEQFF	TGTGCCAGCAGTGAGAGCGGGGGGCAGGACAATGAGCAGTTCTTC
TRBD1	few	TRBJ2-7	TRBV6-1	CASSPGTGKVEQYF	TGTGCCAGCAGTCCCGGGACAGGGAAAGTTGAGCAGTACTTC
TRBD1	many	TRBJ2-5	TRBV27	CASSTTGSGETQYF	TGTGCCAGCAGTACGACAGGGAGTGGCGAGACCCAGTACTTC
-	few	TRBJ2-7	TRBV29-1	CSVEDLVSYEQYF	TGCAGCGTTGAAGACCTTGTGTCCTACGAGCAGTACTTC
-	-	TRBJ2-4	TRBV4-1	CASRGVGVNIQYF	TGCGCCAGCAGGGGTGTCGGGGTTAACATTCAGTACTTC
TRBD2	-	TRBJ2-5	TRBV10-3	CATGTSGTQETQYF	TGTGCCACCGGTACTAGCGGGACCCAAGAGACCCAGTACTTC
-	many	TRBJ2-6	TRBV28	CASTEPGGANVLTF	TGTGCCAGCACCGAGCCCGGGGGGGCCAACGTCCTGACTTTC
-	few	TRBJ1-1	TRBV18	CASSPASPHLNTEAFF	TGTGCCAGCTCACCAGCCTCTCCCCACCTGAACACTGAAGCTTTCTTT
TRBD1	-	TRBJ2-1	TRBV28	CASSKAPRGWPYNEQFF	TGTGCCAGCAGTAAGGCCCCCAGGGGGTGGCCATACAATGAGCAGTTCTTC
-	many	TRBJ2-7	TRBV27	CASRLAASHYEQYF	TGTGCCAGCAGGCTGGCGGCTAGCCATTACGAGCAGTACTTC
-	-	TRBJ2-6	TRBV5-6	CASSSRDTCCGANVLTF	TGTGCCAGCAGTAGCCGGGACACCTGTTGTGGGGCCAACGTCCTGACTTTC
-	few	TRBJ1-5	TRBV4-2	CASSQVYEGGQPQHF	TGTGCCAGCAGCCAAGTTTATGAGGGAGGCCAGCCCCAGCATTTT
-	few	TRBJ2-1	TRBV27	CASSSEPGGYSYNEQFF	TGTGCCAGCAGTTCGGAACCGGGGGGCTACTCCTACAATGAGCAGTTCTTC
TRBD1	few	TRBJ1-2	TRBV19	CASSPDRGNYGYTF	TGTGCCAGTAGTCCCGACAGGGGGAACTATGGCTACACCTTC
TRBD1	many	TRBJ1-5	TRBV28	CASSLLPTGVKAQPQHF	TGTGCCAGCAGTTTATTACCCACAGGGGTTAAGGCTCAGCCCCAGCATTTT
TRBD1	many	TRBJ2-7	TRBV20-1	CSARKRQGFHEQYF	TGCAGTGCTAGGAAGCGACAGGGTTTCCACGAGCAGTACTTC
-	many	TRBJ2-7	TRBV5-5	CASSVAGFEQYF	TGTGCCAGCAGCGTTGCGGGTTTCGAGCAGTACTTC
-	many	TRBJ1-1	TRBV11-3	CASSRTGSGPEEAFF	TGTGCCAGCAGCCGTACGGGGTCAGGGCCTGAGGAAGCTTTCTTT
TRBD1	-	TRBJ2-7	TRBV29-1	CSVEDRGDRGGYEQYF	TGCAGCGTTGAAGATCGGGGGGACAGGGGCGGCTACGAGCAGTACTTC
TRBD2	many	TRBJ2-7	TRBV15	CATSTPGREGYEQYF	TGTGCCACCAGCACCCCGGGCAGGGAGGGCTACGAGCAGTACTTC
TRBD2	-	TRBJ2-7	TRBV2	CASSVGTSGTFSYEQYF	TGTGCCAGCAGCGTTGGGACTAGCGGGACTTTTTCCTACGAGCAGTACTTC
-	many	TRBJ2-7	TRBV2	CASSHLGYEQYF	TGTGCCAGCAGCCACCTTGGCTACGAGCAGTACTTC
-	many	TRBJ1-1	TRBV11-2	CASSLGWYVKGETEAFF	TGTGCCAGCAGCCTAGGGTGGTATGTCAAGGGGGAGACTGAAGCTTTCTTT
TRBD1	many	TRBJ2-5	TRBV2	CASRVPPGQGYQETQYF	TGTGCCAGCAGAGTTCCTCCGGGACAGGGGTACCAAGAGACCCAGTACTTC
-	-	TRBJ1-3	TRBV4-1	CASSQEGRPSGNTIYF	TGCGCCAGCAGCCAAGAGGGCAGGCCCTCTGGAAACACCATATATTTT
-	many	TRBJ2-2	TRBV28	CASTTQGTFSNTGELFF	TGTGCCAGCACCACTCAAGGGACTTTTTCGAACACCGGGGAGCTGTTTTTT
-	many	TRBJ1-6	TRBV2	CASRGNSNNSPLHF	TGTGCCAGCCGGGGGAACAGTAATAATTCACCCCTCCACTTT
-	-	TRBJ2-7	TRBV19	CASSPVRQSYEQYF	TGTGCCAGTAGTCCAGTCAGGCAATCCTACGAGCAGTACTTC
-	-	TRBJ1-1	TRBV7-9	CASSPLTEAFF	TGTGCCAGCAGCCCATTAACTGAGGCTTTCTTT
-	-	TRBJ2-7	TRBV20-1	CSAQEQGITYEQYF	TGCAGTGCGCAGGAACAGGGAATTACCTACGAGCAGTACTTC
-	many	TRBJ2-7	TRBV24-1	CATSAGALGEQYF	TGTGCCACCAGTGCGGGGGCCCTCGGCGAGCAGTACTTC
TRBD1	many	TRBJ2-4	TRBV28	CASSAPGGVIRNIQYF	TGTGCCAGCAGTGCCCCAGGGGGTGTCATTAGGAACATTCAGTACTTC
TRBD1	many	TRBJ2-1	TRBV28	CASSASGTGNNEQFF	TGTGCCAGCAGCGCGTCCGGGACAGGGAACAATGAGCAGTTCTTC
TRBD1	-	TRBJ2-1	TRBV24-1	CATSDSGGNEQFF	TGTGCCACCAGTGACTCAGGGGGAAATGAGCAGTTCTTC
-	many	TRBJ2-5	TRBV2	CASLTPVSGQQGETQYF	TGTGCCAGCTTAACCCCGGTATCGGGACAACAAGGGGAGACCCAGTACTTC
-	-	TRBJ2-5	TRBV27	CASSLGTQYF	TGTGCCAGCAGTTTAGGGACCCAGTACTTC
-	many	TRBJ2-1	TRBV28	CASTLLVGGGEQFF	TGTGCCAGCACCCTCTTGGTCGGGGGTGGTGAGCAGTTCTTC
-	-	TRBJ2-2	TRBV19	CASSRLDGELFF	TGTGCCAGTAGCCGCCTTGACGGGGAGCTGTTTTTT